This T cell receptor (beta chain) was sequenced during a study of persistence of HIV-infected CD4 T cells. The overall study: CD4+ T cells responding to CMV or HIV-1 Gag were isolated. A median of about eight years of suppressive ART preceded sampling.

The germline CDR1 and CDR2 sequences are LGHDT and YNNKEL (reference sequence). Trimming removed 2 bases from V and 4 bases from J, with 8 bases in between. This CDR3 comprises 13 residues. To note about this clone: Its antigen is unidentified.

Findings and caveats of the study: TCR oligoclonality correlated with proviral oligoclonality in the same sorted populations.

Cells were stimulated with CMV-infected fibroblast lysates at about 10 ug/mL. Sorted nonresponding memory CD4+ T cells were CD40L-negative, CD69-negative, CD45RO-high. The immunoSEQ assay was version 4, run in survey mode. Genomic DNA was diluted to 9 to 10 ng/uL, up to roughly 1 ug per sample. TCRdb's copy holds only in-frame clones and misses some; the assay was immunoSEQ multiplex PCR. The table shows roughly 30,000 clones, with 78% occurring only once. The sequencing used CD4+ T cells sorted from PBMCs after roughly 18-hour stimulation, collected from a patient who received antiretroviral therapy. V usage is TRBV3-1 (or the pseudogene TRBV3-2) and J usage is TRBJ1-2, with D hard to call. The TCR comes from an adult woman with HIV who was CMV-seropositive. CDR3 loop: CASSQQPSYGYTF. The CDR3 DNA is TGTGCCAGCAGCCAACAGCCCTCCTATGGCTACACCTTC.